This record concerns one T cell receptor beta chain sequence. Its antigen remains unidentified. Germline assignment: CDR1 LNHNV and CDR2 YYDKDF (reference sequence). The CDR3 is 17 residues long. Trimming took off 0 bases at V and 2 bases at J, with 15 bases between the two ends. The sample comes from a study of cytomegalovirus exposure and HLA in healthy donors. About the study: The approximately 110 validation repertoires used a platform that matched the one used for the roughly 700 first-cohort repertoires, as a later analysis reported.

Libraries were prepared by immunoSEQ multiplex PCR; TCRdb keeps only in-frame clonotypes and omits some of them. The sample holds some 160,000 clones; more than 75% are singletons and the top ten take approximately 3.1%. Study results and caveats: Some TCR beta chains (roughly 160 of them) were listed as cytomegalovirus-associated. Many donors shared some public TCRs, even though most TCR sequences were rare.

This receptor was taken from a man aged 18-30 years in good health and CMV-seronegative. Sequenced: PBMCs. The genes are TRBV15 and TRBJ2-3, with D maybe TRBD2 (5 bases). The CDR3 DNA is TGTGCCACCAGCAGAGACCCTGGGAGTTCTAACACAGATACGCAGTATTTT. Its translation is CATSRDPGSSNTDTQYF.